A few counts support the clone carrying this TCR beta chain. Its antigen remains unknown. This entry is derived from a study of T-cell memory formation after mild COVID-19. On the study more broadly: Across donors, TCR clusters were largely donor specific.

TCRdb re-called the 5' RACE reads through MiXCR, storing one row per CDR3 protein. The table has about 390,000 distinct CDR3 sequences, 16% seen once. General study findings and limits: Balance between CD4 and CD8 was seen in clones contracting day 15 to 85, and a CD4+ lean was seen in later expanders. Shrinking CD4+ clones resided mostly in CM and EM, and CD8+ ones in EMRA.

The specimen sequenced was PBMCs or a T cell subset sorted from them (not recorded which). The sequence was collected from a man younger than 30 who had mild COVID-19 (a few samples of this study predate the infection). Cell type and time point are not known.

As DNA, the CDR3 is TGTGCCAGCAGTTACGGCGGACGACCCCTCCACTTT. Translated: CASSYGGRPLHF. This chain uses TRBV6-5 with TRBJ1-6; D gene uncertain. The V gene lost 2 bases and the J gene lost 12 bases, with 8 bases spanning the gap. The CDR3 length is 12 residues. Germline CDR1 and CDR2: MNHEY and SVGAGI.